This TCR beta chain was identified in a study of T cell repertoires in cytomegalovirus infection. Overall study: Evidence of both CMV infection and a matching HLA type came from public TCR beta signatures. Findings and caveats of the study: The study found HLA-C-restricted CMV-specific TCR beta clonotypes dominating the ex vivo response.

TCRdb reprocessed the reads with MiXCR, giving one entry per CDR3 protein. The sample has roughly 250,000 distinct CDR3 sequences; 22% are singletons. Of note for this clonotype: Its cognate antigen is unknown.

V was shortened by 0 bases and J by 2 bases, with 18 bases between the two germline ends. The germline gives CDR1 SGHRS, CDR2 YFSETQ. The CDR3 extends over 18 amino acids. The specimen was CD8+ T cells from PBMCs. This clonotype was obtained from a human donor in good health (CMV status not recorded). Some clones in this sample may be carry-over from other donors' samples. J is TRBJ2-1 and V is TRBV5-1, with D possibly being TRBD2 (7 bases). In DNA, the CDR3 is TGCGCCAGCAGCTTGGAGTTTTGGTACGGGGGGCCCTACAATGAGCAGTTCTTC. Amino acid sequence: CASSLEFWYGGPYNEQFF.